The entry that follows covers one T cell receptor beta chain sequence. Germline V gene sequence: CDR1 ENHRY, CDR2 SYGVKD. With 6 bases removed from V and 0 bases from J, the gap between germline ends came to 14 bases. The CDR3 consists of 15 residues. The data were taken from a study of control samples from healthy donors and cancer patients. The protocol was immunoSEQ multiplex PCR, while the TCRdb copy is restricted to in-frame clones and leaves out a portion. This repertoire shows fewer than 200,000 clones, about 93% found once; its top ten account for roughly 4.3%. The V gene is TRBV10-3, the J gene TRBJ1-1; D is possibly TRBD1 (5 bases). Specimen: blood. The receptor's source is a woman between 55 and 75 years old in good health. CDR3 DNA: TGTGCCATCAGGTCCAGGGCCCCCATGAACACTGAAGCTTTCTTT. This translates into CAIRSRAPMNTEAFF.